This is a list of T cell receptor beta chains from one sample in a study of human T cells and chemical hapten exposure. TCRdb used MiXCR to reprocess the RACE reads, holding one entry per CDR3 protein. The sample lists approximately 87,000 distinct CDR3 sequences, about an eighth occurring once. This specimen consisted of whole blood, obtained in connection with sensitization to the hapten diphenylcyclopropenone (DPC). Every receptor here comes from a woman aged 35 to 49 with alopecia areata. Some clones in this sample may be carry-over from other donors' samples. Both conserved end residues are part of each CDR3. D genes are given only for firm matches. Not every row has a clone size; where given, it reads once, few, many or a size class.

v_call: TRBV5-6; j_call: TRBJ2-1; clone_size: many; d_call: TRBD2; cdr3_nt: TGTGCCAGCAGCTTGAGGGTTAGCGGGGCCAACAATGAGCAGTTCTTC; cdr3_aa: CASSLRVSGANNEQFF
v_call: TRBV18; j_call: TRBJ1-5; clone_size: few; d_call: -; cdr3_nt: TGTGCCAGCTCATCAGCAGGGGCCAGCAATCAGCCCCAGCATTTT; cdr3_aa: CASSSAGASNQPQHF
v_call: TRBV6-6; j_call: TRBJ2-3; clone_size: many; d_call: -; cdr3_nt: TGTGCCAGCACCTCCGGGGGAGATACGCAGTATTTT; cdr3_aa: CASTSGGDTQYF
v_call: TRBV20-1; j_call: TRBJ2-7; clone_size: -; d_call: TRBD2; cdr3_nt: TGCAGTGCTAGACCCGGGCTAGCGGGCCTTTTCTACGAGCAGTACTTC; cdr3_aa: CSARPGLAGLFYEQYF
v_call: TRBV4-3; j_call: TRBJ2-1; clone_size: -; d_call: TRBD1; cdr3_nt: TGCGCCAGCAGCCCAGGGGGCCAGTCCTACAATGAGCAGTTCTTC; cdr3_aa: CASSPGGQSYNEQFF
v_call: TRBV28; j_call: TRBJ1-2; clone_size: few; d_call: TRBD1; cdr3_nt: TGTGCCAGCAGCCATATCCCCGGGACAGGGGCAGGACGAGCTAACTATGGCTACACCTTC; cdr3_aa: CASSHIPGTGAGRANYGYTF
v_call: TRBV12-3/TRBV12-4; j_call: TRBJ1-6; clone_size: many; d_call: TRBD1; cdr3_nt: TGTGCCAGCAGTCAAGTCGACAGGGGGTATAATTCACCCCTCCACTTT; cdr3_aa: CASSQVDRGYNSPLHF
v_call: TRBV7-3; j_call: TRBJ2-1; clone_size: many; d_call: TRBD2; cdr3_nt: TGTGCCAGCAGCTTAAGCGGGGGGGTCTACAATGAGCAGTTCTTC; cdr3_aa: CASSLSGGVYNEQFF
v_call: TRBV6-5; j_call: TRBJ2-7; clone_size: many; d_call: -; cdr3_nt: TGTGCCAGCACCATTGGGGTCGAGCAGTACTTC; cdr3_aa: CASTIGVEQYF
v_call: TRBV20-1; j_call: TRBJ2-2; clone_size: many; d_call: -; cdr3_nt: TGCAGTGCTAGAGATCCAGCGGTGGGCGGCACCGGGGAGCTGTTTTTT; cdr3_aa: CSARDPAVGGTGELFF
v_call: TRBV7-9; j_call: TRBJ1-1; clone_size: many; d_call: -; cdr3_nt: TGTGCCAGCAGCTTAACAGTCAACACTGAAGCTTTCTTT; cdr3_aa: CASSLTVNTEAFF
v_call: TRBV29-1; j_call: TRBJ1-1; clone_size: few; d_call: -; cdr3_nt: TGCAGCGTTGTTCTAACAGTTAGGATGAACACTGAAGCTTTCTTT; cdr3_aa: CSVVLTVRMNTEAFF
v_call: TRBV29-1; j_call: TRBJ1-3; clone_size: -; d_call: -; cdr3_nt: TGCAGCGCCCTGGATAGGGCTTTTGGAAACACCATATATTTT; cdr3_aa: CSALDRAFGNTIYF
v_call: TRBV7-2; j_call: TRBJ2-1; clone_size: many; d_call: TRBD2; cdr3_nt: TGTGCCAGCAGTTCGACTAGCGCCCTTTGGGATGAGCAGTTCTTC; cdr3_aa: CASSSTSALWDEQFF
v_call: TRBV18; j_call: TRBJ1-1; clone_size: -; d_call: TRBD1; cdr3_nt: TGTGCCAGCTCACCGGGGACAGGGGGGACTGAAGCTTTCTTT; cdr3_aa: CASSPGTGGTEAFF
v_call: TRBV4-3; j_call: TRBJ2-3; clone_size: -; d_call: -; cdr3_nt: TGCGCCAGCAGCCAAGCAGGGGGGGCCACAGATACGCAGTATTTT; cdr3_aa: CASSQAGGATDTQYF
v_call: TRBV7-9; j_call: TRBJ1-5; clone_size: many; d_call: TRBD1; cdr3_nt: TGTGCCAGCAGCCCCCCAGGGGGGTACAATCAGCCCCAGCATTTT; cdr3_aa: CASSPPGGYNQPQHF
v_call: TRBV9; j_call: TRBJ2-5; clone_size: few; d_call: -; cdr3_nt: TGTGCCAGCAGTACAGGAACCCCAGAGACCCAGTACTTC; cdr3_aa: CASSTGTPETQYF
v_call: TRBV14; j_call: TRBJ1-2; clone_size: -; d_call: -; cdr3_nt: TGTGCCAGCAGCCAAGATCTCGAGGGTGGCTACACCTTC; cdr3_aa: CASSQDLEGGYTF
v_call: TRBV6-2/TRBV6-3; j_call: TRBJ1-1; clone_size: many; d_call: -; cdr3_nt: TGTGCCAGCAGTTACTATGGGCAGGGGATCGGAGATGCTGAAGCTTTCTTT; cdr3_aa: CASSYYGQGIGDAEAFF
v_call: TRBV7-8; j_call: TRBJ1-5; clone_size: few; d_call: -; cdr3_nt: TGTGCCAGCAGCTCCAGCACAGGAATCAATCAGCCCCAGCATTTT; cdr3_aa: CASSSSTGINQPQHF
v_call: TRBV20-1; j_call: TRBJ1-1; clone_size: few; d_call: -; cdr3_nt: TGCAGTGCTAGAGATCTACAGGGTAAAGGTGAAGCTTTCTTT; cdr3_aa: CSARDLQGKGEAFF
v_call: TRBV5-1; j_call: TRBJ2-6; clone_size: -; d_call: -; cdr3_nt: TGCGCCAGTAAAACAGCTCCTGGGGCCAACGTCCTGACTTTC; cdr3_aa: CASKTAPGANVLTF
v_call: TRBV11-2; j_call: TRBJ2-7; clone_size: few; d_call: TRBD1; cdr3_nt: TGTGCCAGCAGCTTAGATCGAGGGACAGGGCCTTCGAGGGAGCAGTACTTC; cdr3_aa: CASSLDRGTGPSREQYF
v_call: TRBV4-3; j_call: TRBJ2-1; clone_size: few; d_call: TRBD2; cdr3_nt: TGCGCCAGCAGCCAAGAGCCTAGCGGGAGGGTTACGGATGAGCAGTTCTTC; cdr3_aa: CASSQEPSGRVTDEQFF
v_call: TRBV6-2/TRBV6-3; j_call: TRBJ2-7; clone_size: many; d_call: TRBD2; cdr3_nt: TGTGCCAGCAGCTCTAGCGGGAGGGGGGTCGACGAGCAGTACTTC; cdr3_aa: CASSSSGRGVDEQYF
v_call: TRBV28; j_call: TRBJ1-1; clone_size: -; d_call: -; cdr3_nt: TGTGCCAGCAGTTTAGGCTCCGGGACCACTGAAGCTTTCTTT; cdr3_aa: CASSLGSGTTEAFF
v_call: TRBV29-1; j_call: TRBJ2-3; clone_size: once; d_call: -; cdr3_nt: TGCAGCGTTGAGAGCAGGGTCGGCACAGATACGCAGTATTTT; cdr3_aa: CSVESRVGTDTQYF
v_call: TRBV5-4; j_call: TRBJ1-5; clone_size: -; d_call: -; cdr3_nt: TGTGCCAGCAGCTCAGGGACCGACAGAAATAGCAATCAGCCCCAGCATTTT; cdr3_aa: CASSSGTDRNSNQPQHF
v_call: TRBV7-6; j_call: TRBJ1-6; clone_size: many; d_call: TRBD1; cdr3_nt: TGTGCCAGCAGCCCCCGCCGGGACAGCGGGAGTTCACCCCTCCACTTT; cdr3_aa: CASSPRRDSGSSPLHF
v_call: TRBV11-2; j_call: TRBJ2-3; clone_size: -; d_call: -; cdr3_nt: TGTGCCAGCAGCTTAGATCGCAGCACAGATACGCAGTATTTT; cdr3_aa: CASSLDRSTDTQYF
v_call: TRBV5-1; j_call: TRBJ2-3; clone_size: -; d_call: -; cdr3_nt: TGCGCCAGCAGGGACACCAGCACAGATACGCAGTATTTT; cdr3_aa: CASRDTSTDTQYF
v_call: TRBV6-5; j_call: TRBJ2-3; clone_size: few; d_call: TRBD2; cdr3_nt: TGTGCCAGCAGTTACCGAGTCCGGGGGGGCGCAGATACGCAGTATTTT; cdr3_aa: CASSYRVRGGADTQYF
v_call: TRBV7-2; j_call: TRBJ1-3; clone_size: many; d_call: -; cdr3_nt: TGTGCCAGCAGCCCTATACAGGGCGGCACCATATATTTT; cdr3_aa: CASSPIQGGTIYF
v_call: TRBV18; j_call: TRBJ2-2; clone_size: many; d_call: -; cdr3_nt: TGTGCCAGCTCACCTAGTCGCGCGAACACCGGGGAGCTGTTTTTT; cdr3_aa: CASSPSRANTGELFF
v_call: TRBV16; j_call: TRBJ1-1; clone_size: few; d_call: -; cdr3_nt: TGTGCCAGCATGGTATCGTCGAACACTGAAGCTTTCTTT; cdr3_aa: CASMVSSNTEAFF
v_call: TRBV5-1; j_call: TRBJ1-1; clone_size: few; d_call: TRBD1; cdr3_nt: TGCGCCAGCAGCTTGGAGGGGGCGAAAGCTTTCTTT; cdr3_aa: CASSLEGAKAFF